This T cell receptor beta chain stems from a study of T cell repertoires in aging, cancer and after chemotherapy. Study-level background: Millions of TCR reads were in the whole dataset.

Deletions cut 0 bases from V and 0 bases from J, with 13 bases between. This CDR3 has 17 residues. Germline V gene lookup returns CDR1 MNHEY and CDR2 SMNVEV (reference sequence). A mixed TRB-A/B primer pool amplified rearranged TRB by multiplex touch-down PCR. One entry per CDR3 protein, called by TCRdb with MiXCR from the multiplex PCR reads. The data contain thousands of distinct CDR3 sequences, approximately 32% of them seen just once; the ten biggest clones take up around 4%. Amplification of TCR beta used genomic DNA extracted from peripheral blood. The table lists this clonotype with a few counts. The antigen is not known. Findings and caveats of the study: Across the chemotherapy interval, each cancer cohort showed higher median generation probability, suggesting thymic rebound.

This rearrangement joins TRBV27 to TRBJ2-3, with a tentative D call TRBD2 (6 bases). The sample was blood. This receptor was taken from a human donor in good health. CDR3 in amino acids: CASSLSGRGTSTDTQYF. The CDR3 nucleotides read TGTGCCAGCAGTTTATCGGGGCGGGGCACTAGCACAGATACGCAGTATTTT.